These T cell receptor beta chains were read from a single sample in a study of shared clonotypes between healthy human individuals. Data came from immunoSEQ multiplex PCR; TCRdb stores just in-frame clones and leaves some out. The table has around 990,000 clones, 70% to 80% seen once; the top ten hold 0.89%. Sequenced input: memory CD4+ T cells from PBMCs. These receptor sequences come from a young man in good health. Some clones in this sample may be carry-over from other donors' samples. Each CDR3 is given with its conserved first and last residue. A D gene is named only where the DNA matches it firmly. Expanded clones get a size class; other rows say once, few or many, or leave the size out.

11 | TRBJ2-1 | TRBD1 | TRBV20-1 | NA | CSAAGGVEQFF | TGCAGTGCAGCAGGGGGAGTTGAGCAGTTCTTC
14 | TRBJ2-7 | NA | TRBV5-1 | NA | CASSLDSSSYEQYF | TGCGCCAGCAGCTTGGACAGCAGTTCCTACGAGCAGTACTTC
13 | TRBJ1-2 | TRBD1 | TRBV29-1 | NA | CSVEGGTGHGYTF | TGCAGCGTTGAGGGGGGGACAGGACATGGCTACACCTTC
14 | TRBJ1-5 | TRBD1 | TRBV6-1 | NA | CASSPGQFNQPQHF | TGTGCCAGCAGTCCGGGACAGTTTAATCAGCCCCAGCATTTT
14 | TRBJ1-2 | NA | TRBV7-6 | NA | CASSHSSSNYGYTF | TGTGCCAGCAGCCATAGCAGCTCAAACTATGGCTACACCTTC
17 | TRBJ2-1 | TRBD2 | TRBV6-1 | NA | CASSARTSDSSYNEQFF | TGTGCCAGCAGTGCCCGGACTAGCGATAGCTCCTACAATGAGCAGTTCTTC
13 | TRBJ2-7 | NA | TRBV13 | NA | CASSLEAQGEQYF | TGTGCCAGCAGCTTAGAGGCTCAGGGGGAGCAGTACTTC
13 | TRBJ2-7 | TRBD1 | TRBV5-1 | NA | CASSSSTGYEQYF | TGCGCCAGCAGCTCCTCGACAGGGTACGAGCAGTACTTC
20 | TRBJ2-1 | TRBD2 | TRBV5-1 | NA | CASSLALAGGKWGSYNEQFF | TGCGCCAGCAGCTTAGCGCTAGCGGGAGGGAAATGGGGCTCCTACAATGAGCAGTTCTTC
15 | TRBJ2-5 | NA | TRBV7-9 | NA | CASSLSGSYQETQYF | TGTGCCAGCAGCTTAAGTGGATCTTACCAAGAGACCCAGTACTTC
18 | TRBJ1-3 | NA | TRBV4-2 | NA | CASSQDRGGAGPGNTIYF | TGTGCCAGCAGCCAAGATCGTGGGGGGGCTGGGCCTGGAAACACCATATATTTT
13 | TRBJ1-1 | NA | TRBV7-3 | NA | CASSLGANTEAFF | TGTGCCAGCAGCTTAGGAGCGAACACTGAAGCTTTCTTT
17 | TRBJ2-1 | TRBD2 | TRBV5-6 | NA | CASSKRIGTSGGDEQFF | TGTGCCAGCAGCAAAAGGATAGGGACTAGCGGAGGCGATGAGCAGTTCTTC
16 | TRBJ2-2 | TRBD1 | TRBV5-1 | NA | CASSLWTGGSGGELFF | TGCGCCAGCAGCTTATGGACAGGGGGCTCAGGCGGGGAGCTGTTTTTT
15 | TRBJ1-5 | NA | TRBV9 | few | CASSVAGAPGQPQHF | TGTGCCAGCAGCGTAGCAGGGGCGCCGGGGCAGCCCCAGCATTTT
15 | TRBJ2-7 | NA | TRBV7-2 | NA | CASSSSGGLTYEQYF | TGTGCCAGCAGCTCCTCGGGCGGGTTAACCTACGAGCAGTACTTC
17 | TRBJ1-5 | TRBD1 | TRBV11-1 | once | CASSLVGGRVGNQPQHF | TGTGCCAGCAGCTTAGTAGGGGGCAGGGTTGGTAATCAGCCCCAGCATTTT
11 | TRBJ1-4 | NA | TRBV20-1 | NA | CSAIKDGKLFF | TGCAGTGCTATAAAAGATGGAAAACTGTTTTTT
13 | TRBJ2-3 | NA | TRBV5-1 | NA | CASSSMGEDTQYF | TGCGCCAGCAGCTCGATGGGAGAAGATACGCAGTATTTT
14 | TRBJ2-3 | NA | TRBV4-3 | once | CASSQDLATEAQYF | TGCGCCAGCAGCCAAGATCTGGCGACCGAGGCGCAGTATTTT
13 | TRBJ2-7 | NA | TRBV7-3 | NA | CASSLESGYEQYF | TGTGCCAGCAGCTTAGAGAGCGGGTACGAGCAGTACTTC
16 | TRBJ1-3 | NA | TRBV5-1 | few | CASSLFPGTSGNTIYF | TGCGCCAGCAGCTTGTTCCCAGGGACCTCTGGAAACACCATATATTTT
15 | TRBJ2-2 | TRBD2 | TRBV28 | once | CASSSSGRSSGELFF | TGTGCCAGCAGTTCTAGCGGGAGGTCATCCGGGGAGCTGTTTTTT
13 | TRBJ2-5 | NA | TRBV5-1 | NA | CASSLGPQETQYF | TGCGCCAGCAGCTTGGGGCCCCAAGAGACCCAGTACTTC
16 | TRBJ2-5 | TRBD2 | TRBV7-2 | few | CASSPGTSGGQETQYF | TGTGCCAGCAGCCCCGGGACTAGCGGAGGTCAAGAGACCCAGTACTTC
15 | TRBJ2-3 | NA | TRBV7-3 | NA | CASSPQGRGTDTQYF | TGTGCCAGCAGCCCGCAGGGGAGGGGCACAGATACGCAGTATTTT
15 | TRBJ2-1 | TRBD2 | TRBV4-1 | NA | CASSRTSGNYNEQFF | TGCGCCAGCAGCCGTACTAGCGGGAACTACAATGAGCAGTTCTTC
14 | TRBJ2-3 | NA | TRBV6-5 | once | CASSRGFGTDTQYF | TGTGCCAGCAGTAGGGGGTTCGGGACAGATACGCAGTATTTT
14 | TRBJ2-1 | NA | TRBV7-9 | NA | CASSLFTAYNEQFF | TGTGCCAGCAGCTTATTTACAGCATACAATGAGCAGTTCTTC
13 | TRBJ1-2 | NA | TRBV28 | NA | CASSLYRGYGYTF | TGTGCCAGCAGTTTGTACCGAGGGTATGGCTACACCTTC
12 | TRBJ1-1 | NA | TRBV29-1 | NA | CSVDERRTEAFF | TGCAGCGTTGATGAGCGGAGAACTGAAGCTTTCTTT
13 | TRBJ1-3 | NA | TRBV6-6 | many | CASRPGKGNTIYF | TGTGCCAGCAGACCGGGAAAAGGAAACACCATATATTTT
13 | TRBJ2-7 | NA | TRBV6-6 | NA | CASSPPLAREQYF | TGTGCCAGCAGCCCGCCCCTAGCTCGCGAGCAGTACTTC
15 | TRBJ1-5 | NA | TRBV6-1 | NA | CASSFEGNSNQPQHF | TGTGCCAGCAGTTTTGAGGGGAATAGCAATCAGCCCCAGCATTTT
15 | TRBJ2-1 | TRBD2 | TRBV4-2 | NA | CASSPPGTSGSPQFF | TGTGCCAGCAGTCCACCCGGGACTAGCGGGAGCCCGCAGTTCTTC
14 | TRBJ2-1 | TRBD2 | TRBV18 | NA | CATSKGLESPEQFF | TGTGCCACCTCGAAAGGACTAGAATCTCCTGAGCAGTTCTTC
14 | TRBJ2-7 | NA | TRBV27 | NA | CASSPYRTTYEQYF | TGTGCCAGCAGCCCCTACCGCACTACCTACGAGCAGTACTTC
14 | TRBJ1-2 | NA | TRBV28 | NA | CASSPPIFNYGYTF | TGTGCCAGCAGTCCACCGATTTTTAACTATGGCTACACCTTC
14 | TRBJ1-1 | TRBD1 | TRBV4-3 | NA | CASSQLQGATEAFF | TGCGCCAGCAGCCAGCTGCAGGGGGCGACTGAAGCTTTCTTT
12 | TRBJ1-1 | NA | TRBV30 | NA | CAWSVGQVAAFF | TGTGCCTGGAGTGTAGGGCAGGTTGCTGCTTTCTTT
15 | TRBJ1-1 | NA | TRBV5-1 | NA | CASSSANWGDSKAFF | TGCGCCAGCAGCTCCGCAAATTGGGGGGATTCGAAAGCTTTCTTT
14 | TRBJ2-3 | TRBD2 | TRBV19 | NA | CASMGGASTDTQYF | TGTGCCAGTATGGGAGGGGCTAGCACAGATACGCAGTATTTT
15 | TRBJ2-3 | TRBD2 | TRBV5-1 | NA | CASSPLAGGPDTQYF | TGCGCCAGCAGCCCTCTAGCGGGAGGGCCAGATACGCAGTATTTT
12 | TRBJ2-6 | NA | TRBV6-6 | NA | CASKDGANVLTF | TGTGCCAGCAAGGACGGGGCCAACGTCCTGACTTTC
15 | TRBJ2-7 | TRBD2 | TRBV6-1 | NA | CASSPGTSRLHEQYF | TGTGCCAGCAGCCCCGGGACTAGCCGACTACACGAGCAGTACTTC
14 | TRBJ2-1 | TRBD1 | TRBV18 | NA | CASSPRAGGNEQFF | TGTGCCAGCTCACCACGGGCAGGGGGCAATGAGCAGTTCTTC
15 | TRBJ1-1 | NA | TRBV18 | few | CASSPFIGQNTEAFF | TGTGCCAGCTCACCATTCATCGGCCAGAACACTGAAGCTTTCTTT
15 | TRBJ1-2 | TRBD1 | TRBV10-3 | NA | CAISRAGGDGYGYTF | TGTGCCATCAGTAGGGCAGGGGGCGACGGTTATGGCTACACCTTC
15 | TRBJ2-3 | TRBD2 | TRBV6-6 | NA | CASSYRRESTDTQYF | TGTGCCAGCAGTTATAGGCGGGAGAGCACAGATACGCAGTATTTT
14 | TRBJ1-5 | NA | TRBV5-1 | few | CASRPTGPGQPQHF | TGCGCCAGCCGCCCGACAGGCCCCGGGCAGCCCCAGCATTTT
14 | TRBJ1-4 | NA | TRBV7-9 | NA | CASSSGRGIEKLFF | TGTGCCAGCAGCTCTGGACGAGGGATTGAAAAACTGTTTTTT
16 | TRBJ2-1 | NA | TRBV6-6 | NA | CASRLSGSSSYNEQFF | TGTGCCAGCAGATTAAGCGGGTCGAGCTCCTACAATGAGCAGTTCTTC
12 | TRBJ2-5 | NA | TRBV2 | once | CASLGSRQTQYF | TGTGCCAGCCTGGGGTCCAGACAGACCCAGTACTTC
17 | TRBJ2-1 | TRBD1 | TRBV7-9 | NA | CASSLATGTGTYNEQFF | TGTGCCAGCAGCTTAGCTACCGGGACAGGGACCTACAATGAGCAGTTCTTC